This T cell receptor (beta chain) was sequenced in a study of T cell repertoires in ileal Crohn's disease. This clone was counted only a few times. This sample's time point: neoterminal ileum biopsy at postoperative endoscopy, about 6 months after surgery. Sequencing was performed with immunoSEQ multiplex PCR; in TCRdb, only in-frame clones are kept and a portion is missing. The sample includes roughly 2,200 clones, approximately 60% of them seen just once. V trimming: 7 bases; J trimming: 5 bases; junction bases outside the gene matches: 10. There are 14 residues in the CDR3. Germline V gene lookup returns CDR1 SGDLS and CDR2 YYNGEE.

The sequence derives from an adult with Crohn's disease. The sequenced sample was ileal tissue. The chain joins TRBV9 to TRBJ2-5, with 8 bases lining up with TRBD2. The CDR3 DNA reads as TGTGCCAGCTTTTCGGGGGGGCCCCAGGAGACCCAGTACTTC. Protein product: CASFSGGPQETQYF.